This T cell receptor (beta chain) emerged from a study of cytomegalovirus exposure and HLA in healthy donors. About the study: In a later analysis, it was reported that the roughly 120 validation repertoires had been produced on the same platform as the roughly 610 repertoires belonging to the first cohort.

Findings and limits, study-wide: The classifier was said to identify cytomegalovirus status with high specificity and sensitivity. Cytomegalovirus-associated status was assigned to roughly 160 TCR beta chains.

In germline, CDR1 is MNHEY, CDR2 SVGAGI. The CDR3 spans 15 residues. The V and J ends lost 5 bases and 5 bases respectively, with 15 bases between them. In the case of this clone: What it binds is unknown.

Measured with immunoSEQ multiplex PCR; TCRdb has only the in-frame clones, and not every one. Of around 60,000 clones in the sample, 80% to 95% were seen once. Material: PBMCs. The TCR originated in a man in his late teens or twenties in good health and CMV-seronegative. The V gene is TRBV6-5, the J gene TRBJ2-2; tentatively, D is TRBD2 (5 bases). The CDR3, as DNA: TGTGCCAGCAGTCTCAGGACTCCCGGAACCGGGGAGCTGTTTTTT. It codes for CASSLRTPGTGELFF.